The 7 T cell receptor beta chains in this list originate from one sample, sequenced in a study of control samples from healthy donors and cancer patients (dated by TCRdb to 2018 to 2020). Library construction relied on the immunoSEQ multiplex PCR assay. TCRdb took over this immuneACCESS table, retaining in-frame rearrangements with V and J assigned. Such tables are incomplete; in checked studies, under half of the missing clones stem from an unresolved V gene, and the remainder is unexplained. Present in this sample are some 110,000 clones, nearly 95% of which were seen just once. More than 2% of the sample rests with the top ten. Sequenced material: blood. These receptors all stem from a man aged 30 to 39 in good health.

V gene TRBV27 combines with J gene TRBJ1-5; D not resolved. This CDR3 has 14 residues. Germline CDR1 reads MNHEY; CDR2 reads SMNVEV (reference sequence). The V end lost 2 bases, the J end lost 4 bases, and 9 bases lay between the germline ends. The CDR3 DNA is TGTGCCAGCAGTTTAGAAAGGGCTAATCAGCCCCAGCATTTT. Translating it yields CASSLERANQPQHF.

This chain connects TRBV6-5 to TRBJ2-1, with D tentatively TRBD2 (6 bases). V was trimmed by 5 bases and J by 6 bases, leaving 11 bases between them. The CDR3 spans 13 residues. Germline-derived CDR1 and CDR2 are MNHEY and SVGAGI. The CDR3 nucleotides are TGTGCCAGCAGTAACCTACTAGCCAATGAGCAGTTCTTC. Translating gives CASSNLLANEQFF.

The rearrangement joins TRBV7-9 to TRBJ2-1; either TRBD1 or TRBD2 may supply D (6 bases each). CDR1 is SEHNR, CDR2 FQNEAQ, per germline (reference sequence). V dropped 7 bases and J dropped 3 bases, with 16 bases sitting between them. This CDR3 is built from 15 residues. The CDR3 reads CASNPEGGVYNEQFF. In DNA form, the CDR3 reads TGTGCCAGCAACCCGGAGGGGGGTGTCTACAATGAGCAGTTCTTC.

The chain combines TRBV9 with TRBJ2-1, with D maybe TRBD1 (6 bases). The CDR3 consists of 18 residues. The V end was cut by 3 bases, the J end by 5 bases, with 24 bases between. Looked up from germline, CDR1 is SGDLS and CDR2 is YYNGEE. CDR3 in amino acids: CASSAASVLQGTNNEQFF. The CDR3, as DNA: TGTGCCAGCAGCGCAGCCTCCGTCCTTCAGGGGACGAACAATGAGCAGTTCTTC. Full variable domain (rest looked up from reference TRBV9 and TRBJ2-1): DSGVTQTPKHLITATGQRVTLRCSPRSGDLSVYWYQQSLDQGLQFLIQYYNGEERAKGNILERFSAQQFPDLHSELNLSSLELGDSALYFCASSAASVLQGTNNEQFFGPGTRLTVL.

The V call is TRBV30, the J call TRBJ1-2; 10 bases are shared with TRBD1. CDR1 and CDR2 (germline): GTSNPN, SVGIG (reference sequence). The V gene end was trimmed by 7 bases and the J gene end by 8 bases; junction bases not matched to a gene: 4. The CDR3 extends over 11 amino acids. The CDR3 DNA is TGTGCCTATGACAGGGGGCGAGGCTACACCTTC. It encodes CAYDRGRGYTF.

V and J are TRBV3-1 (or the pseudogene TRBV3-2) and TRBJ2-1; D ambiguous. Germline loops: CDR1 LGHDT, CDR2 YNNKEL (reference sequence). There are 14 residues in the CDR3. Trimming stripped 8 bases from V and 0 bases from J, with 11 bases between. The CDR3 region is CASRDWGSYNEQFF. CDR3 DNA sequence: TGTGCCAGCCGTGACTGGGGCTCCTACAATGAGCAGTTCTTC.

The chain carries TRBV24-1 and TRBJ1-5, with D possibly TRBD1 on 5 matching bases. Trimming cost V 12 bases and J 4 bases, with 15 bases left between them. The CDR3 has 13 residues. Germline assignment: CDR1 KGHDR and CDR2 SFDVKD. Written as DNA, the CDR3 is TGTGCCGCCGGTCAGGGAGGGAATCAGCCCCAGCATTTT. As protein: CAAGQGGNQPQHF.